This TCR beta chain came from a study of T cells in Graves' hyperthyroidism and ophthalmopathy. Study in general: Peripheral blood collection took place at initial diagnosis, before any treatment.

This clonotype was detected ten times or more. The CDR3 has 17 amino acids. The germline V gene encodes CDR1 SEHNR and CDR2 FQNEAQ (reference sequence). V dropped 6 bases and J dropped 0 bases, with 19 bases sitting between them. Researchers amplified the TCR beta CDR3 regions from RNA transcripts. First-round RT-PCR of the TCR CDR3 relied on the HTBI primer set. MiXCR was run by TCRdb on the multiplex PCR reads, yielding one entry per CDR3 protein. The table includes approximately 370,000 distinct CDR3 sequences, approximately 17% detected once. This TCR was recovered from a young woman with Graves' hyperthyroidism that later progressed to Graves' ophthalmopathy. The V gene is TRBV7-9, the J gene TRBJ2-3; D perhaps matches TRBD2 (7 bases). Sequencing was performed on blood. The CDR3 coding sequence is TGTGCCAGCAGACAAACTTCTACGGGGGGCAGCACAGATACGCAGTATTTT. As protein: CASRQTSTGGSTDTQYF.